This T cell receptor (beta chain) was documented in a study of blood T cell repertoires in COVID-19. About the study: Donors in the United States, Italy and Spain gave samples during acute or convalescent COVID-19. T cells, B-cell-depleted T cells, or PBMCs provided the cDNA or gDNA that served as material.

Trimming cost V 2 bases and J 4 bases, with 12 bases left between them. The CDR3 is 14 residues long. Germline V CDR1 and CDR2: GTSNPN, SVGIG (reference sequence). Original methodology: Quantification of nucleated cells was approximated via reference gene primer amplification. Measured with immunoSEQ multiplex PCR; TCRdb has only the in-frame clones, and not every one. That table furnishes V, J and clone size, whereas the DNA furnished D and trimming. The sample shows 450,000 to 500,000 clones, roughly 88% of them seen only once. The clonotype originates from a human donor in a cohort sampled during active COVID-19. The specimen sequenced was peripheral blood. V usage is TRBV30 and J usage is TRBJ2-1; no reliable D call. Here the CDR3 reads CAWSPSSSYNEQFF. CDR3 nucleotide sequence: TGTGCCTGGAGTCCCTCTTCCTCGTACAATGAGCAGTTCTTC.